Below, 6 T cell receptor beta chains from the same sample are listed, as sequenced in a study of OX40 agonist ivuxolimab in advanced cancers. Only in-frame clones appear in the TCRdb table, and some are missing; sequencing was by immunoSEQ multiplex PCR. The table has under 85,000 clones, roughly 85% seen once. The starting material was CD4+ or CD8+ T cells sorted from blood, obtained in a trial of the OX40 agonist ivuxolimab. The receptor source for this set is an adult with an advanced solid tumor such as melanoma, head and neck, liver or kidney cancer.

The V and J genes are TRBV6-6 and TRBJ1-3; possibly TRBD1 for D (5 bases). CDR3 length equals 12 residues. Germline values: CDR1 MNHNY, CDR2 SVGAGI (reference sequence). V was shortened by 8 bases and J by 6 bases, with 11 bases between the two germline ends. DNA of the CDR3: TGTGCCAGCGCCAGGGAGGAAAACACCATATATTTT. Its translation: CASAREENTIYF.

By share, this clone ranks as medium-sized. The chain combines TRBV6-1 with TRBJ1-1; D is ambiguous. The CDR3 extends over 13 amino acids. Trimming stripped 2 bases from V and 7 bases from J, with 11 bases between. Germline CDR1 reads MNHNS; CDR2 reads SASEGT. CDR3 loop: CASSEYENGEAFF. In DNA form, the CDR3 reads TGTGCCAGCAGTGAATACGAGAACGGTGAAGCTTTCTTT.

The chain links TRBV29-1 to TRBJ2-7; 11 bases agree with TRBD1. This CDR3 region has 13 residues. Germline assignment: CDR1 SQVTM and CDR2 ANQGSEA. The junction had 4 bases not matched to a gene; V was cut back by 3 bases and J by 6 bases. CDR3: CSVDGQGAGEQYF. CDR3 coding DNA: TGCAGCGTTGACGGACAGGGGGCTGGCGAGCAGTACTTC.

The chain uses TRBV5-6 and TRBJ2-7; the match to TRBD1 covers 7 bases. V gave up 4 bases and J gave up 6 bases; unmatched junction bases: 13. From germline, CDR1 is SGHDT and CDR2 YYEEEE. CDR3 length: 15 residues. The CDR3: CASSPGQSWGREQYF. The CDR3 DNA sequence: TGTGCCAGCAGCCCGGGACAGTCCTGGGGGCGCGAGCAGTACTTC.

V usage is TRBV18 and J usage is TRBJ1-3; D is perhaps TRBD1 (5 bases). This CDR3 has 15 residues. The germline V and J ends were trimmed by 3 bases and 4 bases, with 13 bases remaining between them. In germline, CDR1 is KGHSH, CDR2 LQKENI. The CDR3 DNA is TGTGCCAGCTCACCGTCCGAGGGGAGAGGAAACACCATATATTTT. This sequence encodes CASSPSEGRGNTIYF.

V and J are TRBV7-9 and TRBJ2-3; D is unclear. Per germline, CDR1 SEHNR and CDR2 FQNEAQ (reference sequence). The CDR3 totals 15 residues. Deletions cut 1 base from V and 2 bases from J, with 10 bases between. CDR3 DNA sequence: TGTGCCAGCAGCTTAGGCCAGAGTTTCACAGATACGCAGTATTTT. Amino acids: CASSLGQSFTDTQYF.